Sequencing of this T cell receptor beta chain was carried out in a study of cytomegalovirus exposure and HLA in healthy donors. PCR involved 60 Vbeta and 13 Jbeta primers. In the authors' workflow: An analysis that came later counted 60 million to 80 million unique TCR beta chains, roughly 11 million shared. Generated by immunoSEQ multiplex PCR, the TCRdb table keeps only in-frame clones and is missing some. V and J calls and clone size come straight from that table; D and trimming were deduced from the DNA. The sample comprises about 130,000 clones, around 84% of which are singletons, and less than 3.5% rests with the top ten. The sample holds one count of this clone. V shed 4 bases and J shed 6 bases, with 10 bases lying between them. Germline CDR1 reads SQVTM; CDR2 reads ANQGSEA. The CDR3 sequence is 11 residues long.

The origin of this receptor is a man aged 45-65 years in good health and CMV-seronegative. The gene calls are TRBV29-1 and TRBJ2-7; D might be TRBD1 (6 bases). The sequenced sample was PBMCs. The DNA of the CDR3 is TGCAGCGTTGTGGCAGGGGCCGAGCAGTACTTC. It yields the protein CSVVAGAEQYF.